This T cell receptor (beta chain) is from a study of cytomegalovirus exposure and HLA in healthy donors. Points from the study as a whole: For most TCR beta V segments, an earlier analysis put the productive rate at about 87% or about 30% of the time. In a later analysis, V- and J-gene trimming of beta chains associated with a DCLRE1C missense variant, replicated independently. Later findings reportedly placed an Asian-associated ancestry cluster below the roughly 690-donor mean for N-insertions. A later analysis revealed that TCR association rates differed between HLA loci, peaking at DRB1 and bottoming out at HLA-C.

The germline CDR1 and CDR2 sequences are MNHNY and SVGAGI (reference sequence). The CDR3 runs to 15 residues. Trimming took 10 bases from V and 4 from J, leaving 20 bases between them. A note on this clone: Its target is not known.

In the PCR, 60 Vbeta and 13 Jbeta primers were used. Some clones are missing from TCRdb's copy, which holds only in-frame ones; the method was immunoSEQ multiplex PCR. Seen here are more than 140,000 clones, roughly 80% observed once, and the top ten hold 3% to 3.5%. This chain links TRBV6-6 with TRBJ2-1; D might be TRBD1 (5 bases). This clonotype originated in a middle-aged man in good health and CMV-seronegative. The sequenced sample consisted of PBMCs. For the CDR3, the DNA is TGTGCCAACAAACTTGCTCAGGGTCGTTACAATGAGCAGTTCTTC. It encodes CANKLAQGRYNEQFF.